This T cell receptor beta chain was recorded in a study of cytomegalovirus exposure and HLA in healthy donors. Clones were sequenced by immunoSEQ multiplex PCR, and TCRdb holds only the in-frame ones, with some missing. The sample carries about 130,000 clones, approximately 90% recorded once. This clone was seen once. The origin of this receptor is a woman under 40 in good health and CMV-seropositive. Sequenced sample: PBMCs.

CDR3 sequence reads: CASRRTGRGGSNQPQHF. The CDR3 nucleotides are TGTGCCAGCAGAAGGACAGGACGGGGGGGGAGCAATCAGCCCCAGCATTTT. This chain uses TRBV6-4 with TRBJ1-5; TRBD1 matches 7 bases. Unmatched junction bases numbered 12, after V lost 6 bases and J lost 1 base. CDR1 is MRHNA, CDR2 SNTAGT, per germline. This CDR3 is built from 17 residues.